The entry below gives a single T cell receptor (beta chain) sequence along with its context. This sample stems from a study of low-dose radiotherapy and immunotherapy resistance in tumors. Study summary: Every two weeks patients got nivolumab 240 mg flat dose, plus ipilimumab 1 mg/kg every six weeks, intravenously. Patients took aspirin (300 mg orally, daily) for four cycles beginning at cycle 1 day 1.

Regarding time point: after trial treatment. The treatment here: LDRT plus nivolumab, ipilimumab, low-dose cyclophosphamide and aspirin (RACIN trial). cDNA synthesis used a TRAV/TRBV-specific primer set for both chains. Using a constant-region primer together with a V-primer adapter, TCRs were subjected to around 22 PCR cycles of amplification. mRNA, once isolated, was amplified by in vitro transcription. From the reads, TCRdb called clonotypes with MiXCR, one entry per CDR3 protein. The sample contains some 40,000 distinct CDR3 sequences, about 20% of which appear only once. The sample here was PBMCs, taken after low-dose radiotherapy plus immunotherapy. The receptor was isolated from a female donor with ovarian cancer.

CDR3 sequence (DNA): TGTGCCAGCAGTCCGCCTGGAGGGTTGGCTTTCTTT. As protein: CASSPPGGLAFF. The chain recombines TRBV6-5 with TRBJ1-1; D remains ambiguous. Germline assignment: CDR1 MNHEY and CDR2 SVGAGI. V was cut by 5 bases and J by 11 bases, with 15 bases left in between. The CDR3 loop spans 12 amino acids.